This TCR beta chain was obtained from a study of blood T cell repertoires in COVID-19. Study details: T cells, B-cell-depleted T cells, or PBMCs provided the cDNA or gDNA that served as material.

Original methodology: Reference gene primers were amplified, and this amplification served to estimate nucleated cell counts. Sequenced by immunoSEQ multiplex PCR; TCRdb stores in-frame clones only, minus some. D and trimming come from the DNA, and the V and J calls and clone size come from that table. The data contain approximately 140,000 clones, 75% to 90% of them singletons. Looked up from germline, CDR1 is WSHSY and CDR2 is SAAADI. The CDR3 runs 17 residues. V shed 7 bases and J 4 bases; nucleotides not matched to a gene: 13. The chain is built from TRBV10-2 and TRBJ2-1; 10 bases align to TRBD2. The receptor comes from a man in his sixties with active or convalescent COVID-19. Specimen: peripheral blood. The CDR3 bases are TGCGCCAGCACCGCACCGGAGGGACTAGCGTTTTACAATGAGCAGTTCTTC. This sequence encodes CASTAPEGLAFYNEQFF.